This TCR beta chain was obtained from a study of blood T cell repertoires in COVID-19. Study-level information: COVID-19 samples from acute and convalescent phases originated in the United States, Italy and Spain. Nucleic acid was either cDNA or gDNA, and it came from T cells, B-cell-depleted T cells, or PBMCs.

V lost 6 bases, J lost 3 bases, and 10 bases stayed unmatched. The CDR3 spans 16 residues. Germline CDR1 LGHNA, CDR2 YNFKEQ. This clone was recorded a few times. In the source study's methods: Reference gene primer amplification gave nucleated cell count estimates. Sequenced by immunoSEQ multiplex PCR; TCRdb stores in-frame clones only, minus some. V, J and clone size are those of that table, while D and trimming were read from the DNA. There are some 97,000 clones in the sample; 70% to 80% occur only once, and under 35% lies in the top ten. The V and J genes are TRBV4-2 and TRBJ2-7; 11 nucleotides line up with TRBD1. The clonotype originates from a man aged 70-80 years with active or convalescent COVID-19. Sequencing input: peripheral blood. The CDR3 DNA is TGTGCCAGCAGTGGAGGGTCGGGACAGGGGGACTACGAGCAGTACTTC. Encoded protein: CASSGGSGQGDYEQYF.